These 15 T cell receptor beta chains came from one sample sequenced in a study of blood T cell repertoires in COVID-19. Produced via immunoSEQ multiplex PCR; TCRdb's table is partial and in-frame only. The table records hundreds of thousands of clones, around 92% of them present only once. Material for sequencing was peripheral blood. Receptor source: a woman younger than 45 with COVID-19, enrolled during active disease.

On this clone: The same CDR3 arises from other DNA sequences in this sample as well. This sequence joins TRBV29-1 and TRBJ1-4; TRBD1 might be the D (6 bases). V dropped 6 bases and J dropped 4 bases, with 12 bases sitting between them. Germline assignment: CDR1 SQVTM and CDR2 ANQGSEA. The CDR3 consists of 13 residues. As DNA, the CDR3 is TGCAGCGTCGGAAGGGGGTTTAATGAAAAACTGTTTTTT. Amino acid sequence: CSVGRGFNEKLFF.

The V call is TRBV28, the J call TRBJ1-5, with D perhaps matching TRBD1 (6 bases). Germline-derived CDR1 and CDR2 are MDHEN and SYDVKM. V was cut by 5 bases and J by 0 bases, with 11 bases left in between. The CDR3 contains 15 residues. CDR3 sequence reads: CASSAQGYSNQPQHF. CDR3 sequence (DNA): TGTGCCAGCAGTGCCCAGGGGTATAGCAATCAGCCCCAGCATTTT.

The V call is TRBV5-1, the J call TRBJ2-5, with 12 bases lining up with TRBD1. CDR3 length: 15 residues. CDR1 SGHRS and CDR2 YFSETQ come from the germline V gene. The junction had 4 bases not matched to a gene; V was cut back by 4 bases and J by 3 bases. The CDR3 nucleotides read TGCGCCAGCAGCCTCGGGACAGGGGGCGAAGAGACCCAGTACTTC. Protein: CASSLGTGGEETQYF.

Worth noting for this clone: The DNA is omitted, as the CDR3 cannot be located on it reliably, and the CDR3 follows TCRdb's listing. This chain connects TRBV28 to TRBJ1-1; TRBD1 reflects the table's D call only, with no check against the DNA. Germline V lookup: CDR1 MDHEN, CDR2 SYDVKM. The CDR3 totals 14 residues, both ends included. CDR3 sequence: CASSLDKANTEAFF.

The chain uses TRBV6-5 and TRBJ1-1, with D unresolved. Trimming stripped 5 bases from V and 1 base from J, with 11 bases between. The length of the CDR3 is 14 residues. Germline lookup yields CDR1 MNHEY and CDR2 SVGAGI. CDR3 residues: CASSIPGRNTEAFF. CDR3 bases: TGTGCCAGCAGTATCCCGGGGAGGAACACTGAAGCTTTCTTT.

CDR3 residues: CASSPRGAAHEQYF. The CDR3 coding sequence is TGTGCCAGCAGCCCGCGGGGGGCGGCCCACGAGCAGTACTTC. The genes are TRBV9 and TRBJ2-7; 8 nucleotides agree with TRBD2. The CDR3 has 14 residues. V lost 4 bases and J lost 5; bases outside the gene matches: 8. The V gene's germline CDR1 is SGDLS and CDR2 YYNGEE.

The rearrangement uses TRBV3-1 (or the pseudogene TRBV3-2) and TRBJ2-5; 9 bases line up with TRBD1. Trimming removed 1 base from V and 4 bases from J; junction bases left unmatched: 7. The CDR3 is 16 amino acids. Germline loops: CDR1 LGHDT, CDR2 YNNKEL (reference sequence). CDR3 DNA: TGTGCCAGCAGCCAAGTCCCGGGACAGGGCGGAGAGACCCAGTACTTC. Amino acid sequence: CASSQVPGQGGETQYF.

This clone has just one count. The gene calls are TRBV28 and TRBJ1-2, with D unclear. CDR3 length: 13 amino acids. V was pared by 6 bases and J by 6 bases, with 14 bases between. Germline assignment: CDR1 MDHEN and CDR2 SYDVKM. CDR3 loop: CASSSQRRHGYTF. The CDR3 DNA reads as TGTGCCAGCAGCTCTCAGCGCCGCCATGGCTACACCTTC.

The J gene is TRBJ1-2, the V gene TRBV5-6; possible D gene TRBD1, 6 bases. This CDR3 is built from 15 residues. The V end was cut by 4 bases, the J end by 4 bases, with 17 bases between. Germline V gene sequence: CDR1 SGHDT, CDR2 YYEEEE. The CDR3 loop is CASSTQRQVTYGYTF. The CDR3 DNA follows: TGTGCCAGCAGCACCCAACGACAGGTAACCTATGGCTACACCTTC.

The chain is built from TRBV5-1 and TRBJ2-2, with TRBD2 as a possible D gene (5 bases). The CDR3 is made up of 15 amino acids. V shed 0 bases and J shed 4 bases, with 10 bases lying between them. Germline CDR1 and CDR2: SGHRS and YFSETQ. The CDR3 loop is CASSLGARGTGELFF. In DNA form, the CDR3 reads TGCGCCAGCAGCTTGGGCGCCCGGGGCACCGGGGAGCTGTTTTTT.

This rearrangement joins TRBV7-9 to TRBJ1-6; D possibly corresponds to TRBD1 (6 bases). This CDR3 has 13 amino acids. The V and J ends lost 6 bases and 7 bases respectively, with 10 bases between them. Germline V gene data show CDR1 as SEHNR and CDR2 as FQNEAQ (reference sequence). CDR3 sequence: CASRGALNSPLHF. The CDR3 DNA reads TGTGCCAGCAGGGGGGCGCTGAATTCACCCCTCCACTTT.

This clone was seen at least ten times. The chain links TRBV10-2 to TRBJ1-1; D may be TRBD1 (5 bases). There are 14 residues in the CDR3. Trimming cost V 5 bases and J 7 bases, with 17 bases left between them. Germline V lookup: CDR1 WSHSY, CDR2 SAAADI. CDR3 protein: CASSPRRGSGEAFF. CDR3 in DNA: TGCGCCAGCAGTCCCAGGCGGGGCTCGGGTGAAGCTTTCTTT.

The V gene is TRBV7-6, the J gene TRBJ2-7, with TRBD1 matching 12 bases. V dropped 5 bases and J dropped 4; count of bases not matched to a gene: 6. The CDR3 has 15 amino acids. CDR1 is SGHVS and CDR2 is FNYEAQ in the germline V gene. CDR3 protein: CASSQGTGGWYEQYF. The CDR3 nucleotides are TGTGCCAGCAGCCAGGGGACAGGGGGCTGGTACGAGCAGTACTTC. Combining the CDR3 with reference TRBV7-6 and TRBJ2-7 gives the whole variable domain GAGVSQSPRYKVTKRGQDVALRCDPISGHVSLYWYRQALGQGPEFLTYFNYEAQQDKSGLPNDRFSAERPEGSISTLTIQRTEQRDSAMYRCASSQGTGGWYEQYFGPGTRLTVT.

Remarks on this clone: The sample contains more than one DNA sequence encoding this CDR3. This chain joins TRBV9 and TRBJ1-2; a weak D match, TRBD1 (6 bases). CDR1 and CDR2 from the germline V gene are SGDLS and YYNGEE. The CDR3 length is 13 residues. Trimming took off 0 bases at V and 3 bases at J, with 6 bases between the two ends. The CDR3 nucleotides read TGTGCCAGCAGCGTAGGGACAGACTATGGCTACACCTTC. It encodes CASSVGTDYGYTF. Full variable domain (remainder filled in from reference TRBV9 and TRBJ1-2): DSGVTQTPKHLITATGQRVTLRCSPRSGDLSVYWYQQSLDQGLQFLIQYYNGEERAKGNILERFSAQQFPDLHSELNLSSLELGDSALYFCASSVGTDYGYTFGSGTRLTVV.

The chain is built from TRBV4-1 and TRBJ2-3; the D is unclear. The CDR3 has 19 amino acids. The germline V and J ends were trimmed by 0 bases and 4 bases, with 23 bases remaining between them. Germline V CDR1 and CDR2: MGHRA, YSYEKL. Here the CDR3 reads CASSQDPMETIGTSDTQYF. The CDR3 coding sequence is TGCGCCAGCAGCCAAGATCCGATGGAAACTATCGGAACCTCAGATACGCAGTATTTT.